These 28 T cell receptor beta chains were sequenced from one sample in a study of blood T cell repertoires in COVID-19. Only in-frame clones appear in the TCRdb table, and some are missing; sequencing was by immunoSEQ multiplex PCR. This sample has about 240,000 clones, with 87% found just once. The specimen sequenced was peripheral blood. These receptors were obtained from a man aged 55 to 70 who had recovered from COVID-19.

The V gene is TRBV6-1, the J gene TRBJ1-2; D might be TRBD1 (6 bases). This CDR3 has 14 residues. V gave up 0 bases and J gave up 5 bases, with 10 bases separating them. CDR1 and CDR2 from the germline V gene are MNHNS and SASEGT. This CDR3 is CASSEALTGYGYTF. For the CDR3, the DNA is TGTGCCAGCAGTGAAGCGCTTACAGGGTATGGCTACACCTTC.

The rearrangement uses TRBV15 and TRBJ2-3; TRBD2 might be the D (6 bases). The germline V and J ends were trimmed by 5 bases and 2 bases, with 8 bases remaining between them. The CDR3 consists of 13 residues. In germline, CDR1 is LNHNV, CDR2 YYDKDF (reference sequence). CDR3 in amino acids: CATSGDSTDTQYF. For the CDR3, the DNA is TGTGCCACCAGCGGGGACTCCACAGATACGCAGTATTTT.

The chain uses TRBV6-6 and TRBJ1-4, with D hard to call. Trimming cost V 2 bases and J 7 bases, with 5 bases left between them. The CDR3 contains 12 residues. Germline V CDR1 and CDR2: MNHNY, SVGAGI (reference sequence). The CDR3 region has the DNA TGTGCCAGCAGTTACAGACTTGAAAAACTGTTTTTT. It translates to CASSYRLEKLFF.

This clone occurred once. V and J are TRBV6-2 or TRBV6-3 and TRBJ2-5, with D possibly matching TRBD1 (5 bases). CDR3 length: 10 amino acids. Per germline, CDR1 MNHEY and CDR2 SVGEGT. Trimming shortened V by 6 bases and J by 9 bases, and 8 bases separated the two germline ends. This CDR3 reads CASSARAQYF. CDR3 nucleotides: TGTGCCAGCAGCGCCAGGGCCCAGTACTTC.

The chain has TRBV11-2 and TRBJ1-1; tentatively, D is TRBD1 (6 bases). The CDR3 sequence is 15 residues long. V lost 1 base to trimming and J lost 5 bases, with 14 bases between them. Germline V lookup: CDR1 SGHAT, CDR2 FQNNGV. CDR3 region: CASSLVEAGATEAFF. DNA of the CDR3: TGTGCCAGCAGCTTAGTGGAGGCGGGGGCTACTGAAGCTTTCTTT.

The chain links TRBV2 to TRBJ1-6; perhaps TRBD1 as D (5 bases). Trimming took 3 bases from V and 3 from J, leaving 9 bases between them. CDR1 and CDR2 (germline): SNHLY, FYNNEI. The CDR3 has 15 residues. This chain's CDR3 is CASSESGLYNSPLHF. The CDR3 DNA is TGTGCCAGCAGTGAGTCAGGGCTCTATAATTCACCCCTCCACTTT.

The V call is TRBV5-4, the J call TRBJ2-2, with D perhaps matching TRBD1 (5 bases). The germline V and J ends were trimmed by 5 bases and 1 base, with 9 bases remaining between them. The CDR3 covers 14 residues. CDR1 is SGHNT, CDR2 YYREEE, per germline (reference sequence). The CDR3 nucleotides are TGTGCCAGCAGTAGGGGCGTGAACACCGGGGAGCTGTTTTTT. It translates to CASSRGVNTGELFF.

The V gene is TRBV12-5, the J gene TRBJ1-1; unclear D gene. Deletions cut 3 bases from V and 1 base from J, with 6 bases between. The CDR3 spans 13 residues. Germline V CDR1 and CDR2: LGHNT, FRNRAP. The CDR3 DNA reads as TGTGCTAGTGGTTTTGGGCAGAACACTGAAGCTTTCTTT. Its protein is CASGFGQNTEAFF.

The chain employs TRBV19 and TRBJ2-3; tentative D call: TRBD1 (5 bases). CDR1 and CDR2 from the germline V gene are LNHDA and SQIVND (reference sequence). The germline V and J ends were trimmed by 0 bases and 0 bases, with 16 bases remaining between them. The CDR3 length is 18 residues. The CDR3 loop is CASSIDRQSFLSTDTQYF. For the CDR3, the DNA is TGTGCCAGTAGTATAGACAGACAGTCTTTCCTTAGCACAGATACGCAGTATTTT. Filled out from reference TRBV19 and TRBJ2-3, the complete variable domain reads DGGITQSPKYLFRKEGQNVTLSCEQNLNHDAMYWYRQDPGQGLRLIYYSQIVNDFQKGDIAEGYSVSREKKESFPLTVTSAQKNPTAFYLCASSIDRQSFLSTDTQYFGPGTRLTVL.

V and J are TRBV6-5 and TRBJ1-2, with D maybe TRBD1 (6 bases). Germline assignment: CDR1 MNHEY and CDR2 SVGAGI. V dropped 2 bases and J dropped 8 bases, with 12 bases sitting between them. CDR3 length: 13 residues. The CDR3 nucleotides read TGTGCCAGCAGTTACCGCGACAGGACAGGCTACACCTTC. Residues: CASSYRDRTGYTF.

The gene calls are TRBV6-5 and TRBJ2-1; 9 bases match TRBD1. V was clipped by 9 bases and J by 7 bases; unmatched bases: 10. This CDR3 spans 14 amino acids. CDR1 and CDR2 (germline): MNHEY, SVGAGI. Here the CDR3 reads CASTTGTGINEQFF. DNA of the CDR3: TGTGCCAGTACTACCGGGACAGGGATAAATGAGCAGTTCTTC.

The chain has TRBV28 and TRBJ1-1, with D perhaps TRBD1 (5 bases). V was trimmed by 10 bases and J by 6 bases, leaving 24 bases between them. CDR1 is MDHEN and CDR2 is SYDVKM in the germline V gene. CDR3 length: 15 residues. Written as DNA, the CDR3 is TGTGCCACCCGCCCCGACCGGGGGGGTCTCTCTGAAGCTTTCTTT. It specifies CATRPDRGGLSEAFF.

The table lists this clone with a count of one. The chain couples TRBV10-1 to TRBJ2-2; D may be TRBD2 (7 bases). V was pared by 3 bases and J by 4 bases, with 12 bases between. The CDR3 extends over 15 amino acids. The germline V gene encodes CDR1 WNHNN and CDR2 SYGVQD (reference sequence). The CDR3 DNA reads TGCGCCAGCAGTGAACGCGGGGGCCTCACCGGGGAGCTGTTTTTT. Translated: CASSERGGLTGELFF.

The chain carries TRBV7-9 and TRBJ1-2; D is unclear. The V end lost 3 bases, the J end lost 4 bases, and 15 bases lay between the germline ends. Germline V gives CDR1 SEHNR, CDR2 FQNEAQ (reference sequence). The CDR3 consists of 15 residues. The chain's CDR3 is CASSFAGGRLYGYTF. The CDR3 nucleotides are TGTGCCAGCAGCTTTGCCGGTGGGAGACTCTATGGCTACACCTTC.

The CDR3 is CASTYRGGKEKLFF. The CDR3 DNA reads as TGTGCCAGCACCTACAGGGGGGGTAAGGAAAAACTGTTTTTT. This sequence joins TRBV6-5 and TRBJ1-4; TRBD1 matches 8 bases. The ends lost 7 bases at V and 8 bases at J; junction bases unmatched: 9. This CDR3 is 14 amino acids long. Germline V gene lookup returns CDR1 MNHEY and CDR2 SVGAGI.

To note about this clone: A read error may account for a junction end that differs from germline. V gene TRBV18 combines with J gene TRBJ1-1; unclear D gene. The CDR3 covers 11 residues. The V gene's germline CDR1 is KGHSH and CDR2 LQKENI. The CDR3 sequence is CASSLTTQAFF. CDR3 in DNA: TGTGCCAGCTCCCTAACCACTCAAGCTTTCTTT.

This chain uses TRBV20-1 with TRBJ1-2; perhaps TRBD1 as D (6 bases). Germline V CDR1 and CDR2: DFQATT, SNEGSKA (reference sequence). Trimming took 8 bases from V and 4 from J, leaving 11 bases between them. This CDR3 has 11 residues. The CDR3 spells CSKGTFYGYTF. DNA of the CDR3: TGCAGTAAGGGGACATTCTATGGCTACACCTTC.

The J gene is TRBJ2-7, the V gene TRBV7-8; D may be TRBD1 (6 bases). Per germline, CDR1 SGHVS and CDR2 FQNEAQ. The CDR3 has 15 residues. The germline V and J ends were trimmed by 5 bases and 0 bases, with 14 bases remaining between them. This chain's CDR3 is CASSLNRVHSYEQYV. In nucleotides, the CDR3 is TGTGCCAGCAGCCTGAACAGGGTTCACTCCTACGAGCAGTACGTC.

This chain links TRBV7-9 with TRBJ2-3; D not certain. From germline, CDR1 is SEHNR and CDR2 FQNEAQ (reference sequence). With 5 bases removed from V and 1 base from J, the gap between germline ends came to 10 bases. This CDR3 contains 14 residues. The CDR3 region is CASSRYSGTDTQYF. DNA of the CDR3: TGTGCCAGCAGCCGTTATTCGGGCACAGATACGCAGTATTTT.

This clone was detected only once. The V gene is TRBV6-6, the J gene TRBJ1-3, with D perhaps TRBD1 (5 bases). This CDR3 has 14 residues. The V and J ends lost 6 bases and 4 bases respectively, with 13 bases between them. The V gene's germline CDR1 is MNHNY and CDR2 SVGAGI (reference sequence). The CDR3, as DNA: TGTGCCAGCAGCGATACAGGTTCCGGAAACACCATATATTTT. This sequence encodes CASSDTGSGNTIYF.

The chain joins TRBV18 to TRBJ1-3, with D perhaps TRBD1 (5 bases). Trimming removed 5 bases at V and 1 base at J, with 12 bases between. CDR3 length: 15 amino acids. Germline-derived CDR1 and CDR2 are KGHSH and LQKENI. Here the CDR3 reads CASSVGDSSGNTIYF. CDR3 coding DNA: TGTGCCAGCTCAGTAGGGGATTCTTCTGGAAACACCATATATTTT.

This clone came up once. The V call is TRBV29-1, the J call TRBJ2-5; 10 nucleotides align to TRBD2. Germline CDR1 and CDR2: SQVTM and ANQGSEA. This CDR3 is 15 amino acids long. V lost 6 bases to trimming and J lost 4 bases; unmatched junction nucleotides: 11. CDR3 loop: CSVLRKRGGSETQYF. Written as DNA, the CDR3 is TGCAGCGTGCTCCGTAAGCGGGGGGGATCAGAGACCCAGTACTTC.

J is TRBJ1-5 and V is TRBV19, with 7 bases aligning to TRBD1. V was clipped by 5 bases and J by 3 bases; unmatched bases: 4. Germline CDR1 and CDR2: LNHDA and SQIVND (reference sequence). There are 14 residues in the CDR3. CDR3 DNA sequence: TGTGCCAGTAGTCCCGGGACAGACAATCAGCCCCAGCATTTT. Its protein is CASSPGTDNQPQHF.

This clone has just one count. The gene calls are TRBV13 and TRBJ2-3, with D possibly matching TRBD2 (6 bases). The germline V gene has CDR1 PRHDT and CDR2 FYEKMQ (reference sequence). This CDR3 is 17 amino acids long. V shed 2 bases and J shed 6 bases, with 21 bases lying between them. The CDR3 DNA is TGTGCCAGCAGCTTAAAAGTCGGGGGATCCCTCGCTGATACGCAGTATTTT. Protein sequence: CASSLKVGGSLADTQYF.

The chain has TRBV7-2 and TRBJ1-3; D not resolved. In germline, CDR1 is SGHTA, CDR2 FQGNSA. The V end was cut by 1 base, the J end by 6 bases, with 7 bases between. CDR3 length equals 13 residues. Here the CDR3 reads CASSLVFVNTIYF. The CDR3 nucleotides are TGTGCCAGCAGCTTAGTCTTTGTAAACACCATATATTTT.

CDR3 region: CASSIGTAQAGELFF. CDR3 coding DNA: TGTGCCAGTAGCATTGGGACTGCCCAAGCCGGGGAGCTGTTTTTT. V and J are TRBV19 and TRBJ2-2; weak D call: TRBD2 (6 bases). The germline V gene encodes CDR1 LNHDA and CDR2 SQIVND (reference sequence). The CDR3 contains 15 residues. V was clipped by 6 bases and J by 6 bases, with 17 bases between them. Full variable domain (outside the CDR3, taken from reference TRBV19 and TRBJ2-2): DGGITQSPKYLFRKEGQNVTLSCEQNLNHDAMYWYRQDPGQGLRLIYYSQIVNDFQKGDIAEGYSVSREKKESFPLTVTSAQKNPTAFYLCASSIGTAQAGELFFGEGSRLTVL.

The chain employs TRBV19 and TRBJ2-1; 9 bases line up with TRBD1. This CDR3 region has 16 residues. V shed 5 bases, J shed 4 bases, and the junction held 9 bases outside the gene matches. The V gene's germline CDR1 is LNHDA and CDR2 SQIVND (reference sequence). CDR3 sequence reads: CASSPDRGRDYNEQFF. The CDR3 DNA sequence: TGTGCCAGTAGTCCAGACAGGGGGAGGGATTACAATGAGCAGTTCTTC.

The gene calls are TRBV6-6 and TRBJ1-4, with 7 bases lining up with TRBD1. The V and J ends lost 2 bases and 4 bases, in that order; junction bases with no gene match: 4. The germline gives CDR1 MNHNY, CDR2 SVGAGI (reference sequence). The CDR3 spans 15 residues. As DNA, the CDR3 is TGTGCCAGCAGTTACGGGACAGTTATTAATGAAAAACTGTTTTTT. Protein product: CASSYGTVINEKLFF.